This record looks at one TCR beta chain sequence and its context. The antigen is not known. Unique molecular identifiers tagged the TCR beta cDNA libraries. TCRdb ran MiXCR on the PCR reads and lists one entry per CDR3 protein. The data hold roughly 700,000 distinct CDR3 sequences, with less than 35% observed a single time. The CDR3 runs 16 residues. Trimming removed 3 bases at V and 8 bases at J, with 20 bases between. Germline V gene sequence: CDR1 SGHRS, CDR2 YFSETQ. This specimen comes from a study of post-analysis software for immune sequencing data. Whole-study findings and limits: With TRBV5-6, TRBV5-1 and TRBV20-1 included, about five TRBV segments were more frequent in patients than in controls.

The receptor comes from a girl between 5 and 17 years old with multiple sclerosis. The V and J genes are TRBV5-1 and TRBJ1-4, with a tentative D call TRBD1 (6 bases). Sequenced material: blood. The CDR3 DNA reads TGCGCCAGCAGCTCCGGGACAAACCTCAAAGGGGAAAAACTGTTTTTT. This sequence encodes CASSSGTNLKGEKLFF.